Given below is one TCR beta chain in context. Unmatched junction bases numbered 2, after V lost 0 bases and J lost 0 bases. Germline V lookup: CDR1 SGHVS, CDR2 FNYEAQ. This CDR3 contains 16 residues. These data belong to a study of technical replicates of blood from a few donors. TCRdb's copy holds only in-frame clones and misses some; the assay was immunoSEQ multiplex PCR. This table holds approximately 74,000 clones, about 98% found once. The chain employs TRBV7-6 and TRBJ2-3, with 8 bases lining up with TRBD2. This receptor was taken from a human donor in good health. Sequencing used T cells isolated from PBMCs. The CDR3 loop reads CASSLAGTRSTDTQYF. The CDR3 nucleotides read TGTGCCAGCAGCTTAGCGGGGACTAGAAGCACAGATACGCAGTATTTT.